A selection of T cell receptor beta chains follows, all from one sample in a study of CD8 T cells in ankylosing spondylitis. MiXCR, run by TCRdb on the 5' RACE reads, gives a single entry per CDR3 protein. The table records 750,000 to 850,000 distinct CDR3 sequences, about 12% of them present only once. The sample taken for sequencing was blood, either unsorted or a sorted T cell fraction (not recorded which). All receptors derive from a male donor with ankylosing spondylitis. Each CDR3 is given with its conserved first and last residue. The order of the fields is J gene, V gene, D gene, clone size, CDR3 DNA, CDR3 protein. The D gene is left open where the match is weak. Expanded clones are given a class, and other clones once, few, many or no size at all.

TRBJ1-3 | TRBV6-1 | - | - | TGTGCCAGCAGTCAAGACCCCATTGGAGGTAGCACCATATATTTT | CASSQDPIGGSTIYF
TRBJ1-5 | TRBV12-3/TRBV12-4 | - | - | TGTGCCAGCCGTGGCAGACAGTACAATCAGCCCCAGCATTTT | CASRGRQYNQPQHF
TRBJ2-7 | TRBV28 | - | once | TGTGCCAGCAGTTTTACCGGGAAATACTACGAGCAGTACTTC | CASSFTGKYYEQYF
TRBJ2-7 | TRBV20-1 | - | - | TGCAGTGGATTCGGGGCAAGCTACGAGCAGTACTTC | CSGFGASYEQYF
TRBJ1-6 | TRBV7-9 | - | - | TGTGCCAGCAGCTTGGGGGGGACGAGGAATTCACCCCTCCACTTT | CASSLGGTRNSPLHF
TRBJ2-5 | TRBV7-2 | - | - | TGTGCCAGCAGCTCGGCGGCGCGTCAAGAGACCCAGTACTTC | CASSSAARQETQYF
TRBJ2-2 | TRBV6-4 | TRBD1 | few | TGTGCCAGCAGTGCCGGGACAGGGACATCGGGGGAGCTGTTTTTT | CASSAGTGTSGELFF
TRBJ1-2 | TRBV28 | - | - | TGTGCCAGCAGTTCCTCGACCGCGCCTGCATTTAACTATGGCTACACCTTC | CASSSSTAPAFNYGYTF
TRBJ2-7 | TRBV20-1 | - | - | TGCAGTGCTAGAACAAGGCCGGTCCCGACCTACGAGCAGTACTTC | CSARTRPVPTYEQYF
TRBJ2-2 | TRBV20-1 | TRBD2 | - | TGCAGTGCTAGAGCGAGCGGGAGGATCGGGGAGCTGTTTTTT | CSARASGRIGELFF
TRBJ2-3 | TRBV24-1 | TRBD2 | many | TGTGCCACCAGTGACCTTACTAGCGGGGGAGGTATTGCGGATACGCAGTATTTT | CATSDLTSGGGIADTQYF
TRBJ2-5 | TRBV5-1 | - | - | TGCGCCAGCAGCTTATTACCGGGACGGGGTGAAGAGACCCAGTACTTC | CASSLLPGRGEETQYF
TRBJ1-2 | TRBV4-3 | - | - | TGCGCCAGCAGCCAAGATCTAAGTAGATTAAACTATGGCTACACCTTC | CASSQDLSRLNYGYTF
TRBJ1-2 | TRBV29-1 | TRBD1 | many | TGCAGCGCCACCTCCGGGACAGGGGACTATGGCTACACCTTC | CSATSGTGDYGYTF
TRBJ2-7 | TRBV6-1 | TRBD1 | - | TGTGCCAGCAGTCGCGGTCAGGGGGCTGGGGAGCAGTACTTC | CASSRGQGAGEQYF